This record covers a single TCR beta chain. Sequenced by immunoSEQ multiplex PCR; TCRdb stores in-frame clones only, minus some. The sample includes roughly 76,000 clones, 90% to 95% of them seen just once. This entry comes from a study of T cell changes during pregnancy in multiple sclerosis. Germline V gene data show CDR1 as GTSNPN and CDR2 as SVGIG (reference sequence). The CDR3 covers 11 residues. V was cut by 2 bases and J by 3 bases, with 3 bases left in between. The receptor comes from a female donor with multiple sclerosis, enrolled in a pregnancy study. The chain recombines TRBV30 with TRBJ2-3; D call uncertain. The sample was CD4+ T cells from peripheral blood mononuclear cells, taken in the second trimester of pregnancy. CDR3 sequence (DNA): TGTGCCTGGAGTCTGACAGATACGCAGTATTTT. Its translation: CAWSLTDTQYF.